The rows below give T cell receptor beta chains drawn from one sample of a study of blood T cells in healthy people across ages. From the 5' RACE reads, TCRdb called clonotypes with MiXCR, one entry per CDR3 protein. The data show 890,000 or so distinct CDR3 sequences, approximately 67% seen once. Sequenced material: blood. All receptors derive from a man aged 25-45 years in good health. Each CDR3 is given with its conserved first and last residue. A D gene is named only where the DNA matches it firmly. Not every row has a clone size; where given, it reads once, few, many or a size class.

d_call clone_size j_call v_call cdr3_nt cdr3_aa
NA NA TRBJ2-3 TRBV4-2 TGTGCCAGCAGCCCCCTAGGGGGGCCTAGCACAGATACGCAGTATTTT CASSPLGGPSTDTQYF
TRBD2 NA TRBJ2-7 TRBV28 TGTGCCAGCAGTTTGACTGGGGGGGGAGCCTACGAGCAGTACTTC CASSLTGGGAYEQYF
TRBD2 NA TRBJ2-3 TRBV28 TGTGCCATCCGGGAGGCAGATACGCAGTATTTT CAIREADTQYF
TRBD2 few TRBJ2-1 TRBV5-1 TGCGCCAGCAGCTTGGGAGCGGGAGGGGGCCATGAGCAGTTCTTC CASSLGAGGGHEQFF
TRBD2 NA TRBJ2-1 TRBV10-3 TGTGCCATCAGGGAGGGAACTAGCGGGGTCGAGGAGCAGTTCTTC CAIREGTSGVEEQFF
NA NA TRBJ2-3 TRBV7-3 TGTGCCGGCAGCTTCAGTAGGGGGTCGGGCACAGATACGCAGTATTTT CAGSFSRGSGTDTQYF
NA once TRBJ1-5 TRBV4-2 TGTGCCAGCAACCAAGGGGGACCGGGACCTCAGCCCCAGCATTTT CASNQGGPGPQPQHF
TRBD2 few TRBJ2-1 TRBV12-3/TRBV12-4 TGTGCCAGCAGTTTCGGCTCGGGGGGGCTCTCCTATGAGCAGTTCTTC CASSFGSGGLSYEQFF
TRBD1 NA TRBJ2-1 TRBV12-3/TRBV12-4 TGTGCCAGCAGACAATTCGTGGGACAGCACTCCTACAATGAGCAGTTCTTC CASRQFVGQHSYNEQFF
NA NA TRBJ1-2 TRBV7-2 TGTGCCAGCAGCTTAGGGTCAGAGACTCACTATGCCTACACCTTC CASSLGSETHYAYTF
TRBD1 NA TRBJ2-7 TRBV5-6 TGTGCCAGCAGCTTACAGGGGGCTGTCTACGAGCAGTACTTC CASSLQGAVYEQYF
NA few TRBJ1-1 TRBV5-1 TGCGCCAGCAGCTTGGGCACGGACGCCAACACTGAAGCTTTCTTT CASSLGTDANTEAFF
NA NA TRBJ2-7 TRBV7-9 TGTGCCAGCACCGCGACAGGCCCTAACGAGCAGTACTTC CASTATGPNEQYF
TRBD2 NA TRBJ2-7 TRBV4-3 TGCGCCAGCAGCCCTACACTAGCGGGATCATCCTACGAGCAGTACTTC CASSPTLAGSSYEQYF
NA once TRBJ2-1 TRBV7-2 TGTGCCAGCAGTTGGACGGTGGGAAACTCCTACAATGAGCAGTTCTTC CASSWTVGNSYNEQFF
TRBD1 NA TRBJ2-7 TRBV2 TGTGCCAGCAGTCCTCCCGGGACAGTACCTTACGAGCAGTACTTC CASSPPGTVPYEQYF
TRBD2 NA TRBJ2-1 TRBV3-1 TGTGCCAGCAGCCAAGCCGCGGGGGTCGAGCAGTTCTTC CASSQAAGVEQFF
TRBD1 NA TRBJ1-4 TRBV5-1 TGCGCCAGCGGACCGGGACAGAGTGATGAAAAACTGTTTTTT CASGPGQSDEKLFF
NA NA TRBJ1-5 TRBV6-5 TGTGCCAGCAGTTACAGCGTACTGGGGGCGGGCCAGCCCCAGCATTTT CASSYSVLGAGQPQHF
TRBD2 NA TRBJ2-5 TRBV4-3 TGCGCCAGCAGCCCCGGGACTAGCGGTGCTTTAATCTCTGAGACCCAGTACTTC CASSPGTSGALISETQYF
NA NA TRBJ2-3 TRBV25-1 TGTGCCAGCAGTACCGGACGGCACGAGACAGATACGCAGTATTTT CASSTGRHETDTQYF
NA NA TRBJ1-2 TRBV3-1 TGTGCCAGCAGCCAACAGCCCCCCGGGGAAGGCTATGGCTACACCTTC CASSQQPPGEGYGYTF
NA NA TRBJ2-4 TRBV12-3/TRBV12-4 TGTGCCAGCAGTTTTTACGGGGCCAAAAACATTCAGTACTTC CASSFYGAKNIQYF
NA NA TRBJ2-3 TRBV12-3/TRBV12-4 TGTGCCAGCAGTTTAGGAGGTCGCTCAGATACGCAGTATTTT CASSLGGRSDTQYF
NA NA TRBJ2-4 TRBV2 TGTGCCAGCAGCGCTAGCGAGAGCAACATTCAGTACTTC CASSASESNIQYF
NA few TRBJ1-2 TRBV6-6 TGTGCCACGAGAGGGGGTGACTATGGCTACACCTTC CATRGGDYGYTF
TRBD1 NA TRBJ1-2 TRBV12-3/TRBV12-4 TGTGCCAGCAGTTATGGGGGGGACAGCCCGTGCACCTTC CASSYGGDSPCTF
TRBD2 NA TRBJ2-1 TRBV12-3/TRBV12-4 TGTGCCAGCAGTTTAAGCCCCCGGGAGGGAGGGGATGAGCAGTTCTTC CASSLSPREGGDEQFF
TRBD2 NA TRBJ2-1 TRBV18 TGCGCCAGCTCACCGAGGCTAGCGGATAACAATGAGCAGTTCTTC CASSPRLADNNEQFF
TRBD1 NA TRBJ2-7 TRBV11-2 TGCGCCAGCAGTATCGAAGGGACAGGGGGTTACAACGAGCAGTACTTC CASSIEGTGGYNEQYF
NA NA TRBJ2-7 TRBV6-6 TGTGCCAGCAGCCCTACAGGGACGGCCGAGCAGTACTTC CASSPTGTAEQYF
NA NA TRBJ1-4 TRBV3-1 TGTGCCAGCAGCCAAGAAGGGCCTGGTCAAAAACTGTTTTTT CASSQEGPGQKLFF
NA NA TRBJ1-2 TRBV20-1 TGCAGTGCTTTGACGGAGGGCTATGGCTACACCTTC CSALTEGYGYTF
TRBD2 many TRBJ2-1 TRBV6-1 TGTGCCAGCAGTCCCGGACTAGCAAACAATGAGCAGTTCTTC CASSPGLANNEQFF
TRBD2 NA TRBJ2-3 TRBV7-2 TGTGCCAGCGGAAGGCTAGCGGGGGGGGAGGGGGAAACAGATACGCAGTATTTT CASGRLAGGEGETDTQYF
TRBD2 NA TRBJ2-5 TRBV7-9 TGTGCCAGCAGCCGTACGGCGGGGGGCGGAGAGACCCAGTACTTC CASSRTAGGGETQYF